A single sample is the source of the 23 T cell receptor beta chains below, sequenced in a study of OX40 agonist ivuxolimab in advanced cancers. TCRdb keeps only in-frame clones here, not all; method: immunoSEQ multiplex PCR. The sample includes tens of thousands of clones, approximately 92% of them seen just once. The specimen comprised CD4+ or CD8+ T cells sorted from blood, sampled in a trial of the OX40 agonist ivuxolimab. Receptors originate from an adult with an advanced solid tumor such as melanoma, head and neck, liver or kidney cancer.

CDR3 sequence reads: CASSMRGTGELFF. CDR3 sequence (DNA): TGTGCCAGCAGCATGAGGGGCACCGGGGAGCTGTTTTTT. This chain connects TRBV11-3 to TRBJ2-2, with D perhaps being TRBD1 or TRBD2 (5 bases each). Germline V gene data show CDR1 as SGHNT and CDR2 as YENEEA. Trimming removed 5 bases at V and 4 bases at J, with 8 bases between. This CDR3 has 13 residues.

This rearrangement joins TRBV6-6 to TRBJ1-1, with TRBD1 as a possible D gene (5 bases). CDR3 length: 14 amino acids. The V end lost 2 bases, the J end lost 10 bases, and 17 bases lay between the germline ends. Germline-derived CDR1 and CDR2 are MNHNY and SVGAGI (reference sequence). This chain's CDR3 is CASSYPQGRAAAFF. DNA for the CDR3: TGTGCCAGCAGTTACCCTCAGGGCAGGGCGGCAGCTTTCTTT.

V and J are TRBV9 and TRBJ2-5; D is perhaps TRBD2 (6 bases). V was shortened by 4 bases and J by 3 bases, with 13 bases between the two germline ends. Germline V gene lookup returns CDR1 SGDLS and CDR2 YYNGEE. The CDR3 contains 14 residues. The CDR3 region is CASSIRDSKETQYF. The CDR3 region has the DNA TGTGCCAGCAGCATCCGGGACTCCAAAGAGACCCAGTACTTC. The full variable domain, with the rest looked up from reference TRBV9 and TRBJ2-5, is DSGVTQTPKHLITATGQRVTLRCSPRSGDLSVYWYQQSLDQGLQFLIQYYNGEERAKGNILERFSAQQFPDLHSELNLSSLELGDSALYFCASSIRDSKETQYFGPGTRLLVL.

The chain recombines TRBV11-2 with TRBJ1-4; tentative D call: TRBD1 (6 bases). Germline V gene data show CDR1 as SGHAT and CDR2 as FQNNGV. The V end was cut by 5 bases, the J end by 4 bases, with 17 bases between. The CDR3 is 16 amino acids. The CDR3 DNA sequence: TGTGCCAGCAGCCTGAGACGGGGGGCAGATAATGAAAAACTGTTTTTT. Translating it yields CASSLRRGADNEKLFF.

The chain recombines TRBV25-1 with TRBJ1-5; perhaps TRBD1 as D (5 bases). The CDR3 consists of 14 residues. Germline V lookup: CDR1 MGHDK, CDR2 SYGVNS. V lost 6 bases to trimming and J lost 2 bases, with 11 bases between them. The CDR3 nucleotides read TGTGCCAGCAGCCAGGGAGGGGGCAATCAGCCCCAGCATTTT. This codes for CASSQGGGNQPQHF.

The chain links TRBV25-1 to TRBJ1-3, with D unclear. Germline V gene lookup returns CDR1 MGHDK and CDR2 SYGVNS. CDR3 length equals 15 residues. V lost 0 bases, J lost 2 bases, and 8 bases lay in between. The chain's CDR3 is CASSEYGQPGNTIYF. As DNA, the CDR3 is TGTGCCAGCAGTGAATATGGGCAGCCTGGAAACACCATATATTTT.

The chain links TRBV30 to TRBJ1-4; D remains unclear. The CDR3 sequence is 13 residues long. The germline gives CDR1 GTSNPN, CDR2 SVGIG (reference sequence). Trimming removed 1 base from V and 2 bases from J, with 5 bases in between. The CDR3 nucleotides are TGTGCCTGGAGTGGGCAGACTAATGAAAAACTGTTTTTT. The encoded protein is CAWSGQTNEKLFF.

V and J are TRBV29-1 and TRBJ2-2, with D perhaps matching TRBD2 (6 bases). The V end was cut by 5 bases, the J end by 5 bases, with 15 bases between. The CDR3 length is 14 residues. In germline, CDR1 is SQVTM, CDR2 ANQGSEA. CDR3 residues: CSVRRSGRTGELFF. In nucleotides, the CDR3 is TGCAGCGTTCGGCGGTCAGGGAGGACCGGGGAGCTGTTTTTT.

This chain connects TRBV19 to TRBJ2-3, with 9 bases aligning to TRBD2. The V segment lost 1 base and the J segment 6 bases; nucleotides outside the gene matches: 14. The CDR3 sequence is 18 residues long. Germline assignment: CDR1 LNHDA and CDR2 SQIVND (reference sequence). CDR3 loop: CASSIVGAASGNFDTQYF. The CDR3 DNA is TGTGCCAGTAGTATAGTCGGGGCGGCTAGCGGGAATTTTGATACGCAGTATTTT.

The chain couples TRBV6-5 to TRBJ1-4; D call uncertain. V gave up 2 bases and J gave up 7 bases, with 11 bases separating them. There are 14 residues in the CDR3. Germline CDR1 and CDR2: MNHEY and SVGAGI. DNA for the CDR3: TGTGCCAGCAGTTACGGTGTTTCGGGTGAAAAACTGTTTTTT. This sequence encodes CASSYGVSGEKLFF.

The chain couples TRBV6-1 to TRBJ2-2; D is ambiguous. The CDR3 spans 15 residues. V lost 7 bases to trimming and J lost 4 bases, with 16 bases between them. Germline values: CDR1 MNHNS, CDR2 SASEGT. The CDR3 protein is CASNGVPRTTGELFF. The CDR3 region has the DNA TGTGCCAGCAATGGAGTCCCAAGAACCACCGGGGAGCTGTTTTTT.

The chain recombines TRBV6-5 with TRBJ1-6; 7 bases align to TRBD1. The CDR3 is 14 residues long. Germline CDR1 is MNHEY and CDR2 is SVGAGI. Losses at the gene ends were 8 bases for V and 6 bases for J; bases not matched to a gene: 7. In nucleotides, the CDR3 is TGTGCCAGCGGGGCCGGGACAGTTAATTCACCCCTCCACTTT. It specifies CASGAGTVNSPLHF.

The DNA of the CDR3 is TGCGCATCGGGCGGAGACACAGATACGCAGTATTTT. Translating gives CASGGDTDTQYF. The genes are TRBV10-1 and TRBJ2-3, with D unresolved. The CDR3 is 12 amino acids. Germline assignment: CDR1 WNHNN and CDR2 SYGVQD (reference sequence).

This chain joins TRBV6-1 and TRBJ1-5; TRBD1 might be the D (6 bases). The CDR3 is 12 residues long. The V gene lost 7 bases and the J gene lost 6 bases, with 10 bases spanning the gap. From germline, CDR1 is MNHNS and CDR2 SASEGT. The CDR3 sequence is CASTEGVQPQHF. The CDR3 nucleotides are TGTGCCAGCACCGAGGGGGTTCAGCCCCAGCATTTT.

CDR3: CASSIWGQDEQYF. CDR3 nucleotide sequence: TGTGCCAGTAGTATATGGGGGCAGGACGAGCAGTACTTC. The chain employs TRBV19 and TRBJ2-7; the D gene is possibly TRBD1 (6 bases). The ends were cut back, 2 bases at V and 5 bases at J, with 10 bases in the middle. This CDR3 has 13 amino acids. Germline-derived CDR1 and CDR2 are LNHDA and SQIVND (reference sequence).

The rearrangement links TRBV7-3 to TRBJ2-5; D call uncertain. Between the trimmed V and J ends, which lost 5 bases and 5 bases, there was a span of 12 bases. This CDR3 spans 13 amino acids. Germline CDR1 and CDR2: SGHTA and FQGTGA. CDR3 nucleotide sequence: TGTGCCAGCAGCATCCGACCCGGGGAGACCCAGTACTTC. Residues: CASSIRPGETQYF.

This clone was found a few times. Here the CDR3 DNA reads TGTGCCAGCAGGGACACACCGAACACCGGGGAGCTGTTTTTT. This gives the protein CASRDTPNTGELFF. The rearrangement links TRBV2 to TRBJ2-2, with a possible D match to TRBD1 (5 bases). CDR1 is SNHLY and CDR2 is FYNNEI in the germline V gene. Trimming removed 6 bases from V and 0 bases from J, with 8 bases in between. CDR3 length equals 14 residues.

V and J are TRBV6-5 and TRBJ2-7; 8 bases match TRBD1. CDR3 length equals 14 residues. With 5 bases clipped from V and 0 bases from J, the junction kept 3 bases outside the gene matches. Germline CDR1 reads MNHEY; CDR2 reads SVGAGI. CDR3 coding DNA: TGTGCCAGCAGTGAACAGGGGGGCTCCTACGAGCAGTACTTC. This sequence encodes CASSEQGGSYEQYF.

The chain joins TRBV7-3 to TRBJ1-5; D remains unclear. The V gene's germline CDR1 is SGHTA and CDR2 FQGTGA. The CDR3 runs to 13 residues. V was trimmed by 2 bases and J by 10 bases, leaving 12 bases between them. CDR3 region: CASSLGLSQPQHF. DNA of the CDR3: TGTGCCAGCAGCTTAGGGCTTAGCCAACCCCAGCATTTT.

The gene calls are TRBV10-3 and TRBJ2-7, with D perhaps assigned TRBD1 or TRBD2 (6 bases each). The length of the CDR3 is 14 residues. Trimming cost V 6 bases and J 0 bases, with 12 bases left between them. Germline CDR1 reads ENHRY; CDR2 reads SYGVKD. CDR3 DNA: TGTGCCATCAGCGCGGGACACGGCTCCTACGAGCAGTACTTC. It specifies CAISAGHGSYEQYF.

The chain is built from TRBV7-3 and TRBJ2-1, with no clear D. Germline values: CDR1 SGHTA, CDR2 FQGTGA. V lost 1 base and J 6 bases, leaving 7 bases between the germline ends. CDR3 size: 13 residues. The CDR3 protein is CASSLSVGNEQFF. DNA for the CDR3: TGTGCCAGCAGCTTAAGTGTGGGCAATGAGCAGTTCTTC.

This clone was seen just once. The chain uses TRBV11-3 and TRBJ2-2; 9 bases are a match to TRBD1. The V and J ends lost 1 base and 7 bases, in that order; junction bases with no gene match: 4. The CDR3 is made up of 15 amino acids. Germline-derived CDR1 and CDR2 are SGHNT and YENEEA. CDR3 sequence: CASSLGQGVGGELFF. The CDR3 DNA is TGTGCCAGCAGCTTAGGACAGGGGGTAGGCGGGGAGCTGTTTTTT. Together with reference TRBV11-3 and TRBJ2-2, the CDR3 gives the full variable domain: EAGVVQSPRYKIIEKKQPVAFWCNPISGHNTLYWYLQNLGQGPELLIRYENEEAVDDSQLPKDRFSAERLKGVDSTLKIQPAELGDSAVYLCASSLGQGVGGELFFGEGSRLTVL.

CDR3 DNA sequence: TGTGCCAGTATGGCAGGGGGCATTGCTAATGAAAAACTGTTTTTT. This gives the protein CASMAGGIANEKLFF. V gene TRBV19 combines with J gene TRBJ1-4, with 8 bases fitting TRBD1. The CDR3 covers 15 residues. CDR1 LNHDA and CDR2 SQIVND come from the germline V gene (reference sequence). V was pared by 7 bases and J by 3 bases, with 7 bases of the junction left unmatched.